These 21 T cell receptor beta chains originate from one sample sequenced in a study of OX40 agonist ivuxolimab in advanced cancers. Sequencing was performed with immunoSEQ multiplex PCR; in TCRdb, only in-frame clones are kept and a portion is missing. The repertoire holds roughly 60,000 clones, with about four fifths as singletons. The source material was CD4+ or CD8+ T cells sorted from blood, sampled in a trial of the OX40 agonist ivuxolimab. The receptors shown here come from an adult with an advanced solid tumor such as melanoma, head and neck, liver or kidney cancer.

This clone was recorded only once. The V call is TRBV18, the J call TRBJ1-5; 7 nucleotides line up with TRBD1. The germline V gene encodes CDR1 KGHSH and CDR2 LQKENI. The V gene end was trimmed by 5 bases and the J gene end by 8 bases; junction bases not matched to a gene: 21. CDR3 length equals 18 residues. The DNA of the CDR3 is TGTGCCAGCTCAATCGAGGTCCCGACAGGGATTCGAGGAAAGCCCCAGCATTTT. It yields the protein CASSIEVPTGIRGKPQHF.

The CDR3 is CASGTGQGSTDTQYF. CDR3 DNA sequence: TGCGCCAGCGGCACAGGACAGGGAAGCACAGATACGCAGTATTTT. The chain carries TRBV5-1 and TRBJ2-3; 8 nucleotides align to TRBD1. Trimming removed 7 bases from V and 0 bases from J; junction bases left unmatched: 7. CDR3 length: 15 amino acids. The V gene's germline CDR1 is SGHRS and CDR2 YFSETQ.

The rearrangement joins TRBV18 to TRBJ2-5; TRBD1 matches 9 bases. Germline assignment: CDR1 KGHSH and CDR2 LQKENI. J lost 1 base, V lost 4 bases, and 7 bases had no gene match. This CDR3 is 16 amino acids long. CDR3 region: CASSLMDRGSQETQYF. CDR3 sequence (DNA): TGTGCCAGCTCACTGATGGACAGGGGTAGCCAAGAGACCCAGTACTTC.

The chain employs TRBV18 and TRBJ2-1, with 13 bases matching TRBD2. After removal of 3 bases from V and 5 bases from J, the junction contained 13 bases not matched to a gene. Germline loops: CDR1 KGHSH, CDR2 LQKENI. The CDR3 consists of 19 residues. The CDR3: CASSPYSPLAGGPDNEQFF. CDR3 DNA sequence: TGTGCCAGCTCACCCTACTCCCCACTAGCGGGAGGGCCCGACAATGAGCAGTTCTTC.

The chain uses TRBV7-2 and TRBJ1-2; 7 bases map to TRBD1. This CDR3 has 12 amino acids. Germline V CDR1 and CDR2: SGHTA, FQGNSA. V was pared by 6 bases and J by 6 bases, with 4 bases of the junction left unmatched. CDR3: CASSRQGNGYTF. The CDR3 region has the DNA TGTGCCAGCAGTAGACAGGGAAATGGCTACACCTTC.

For the CDR3, the DNA is TGTGCCAGCAGTTACCAGGGGTACGAGCAGTACTTC. This gives the protein CASSYQGYEQYF. This chain uses TRBV7-2 with TRBJ2-7; TRBD1 is a possible D gene (6 bases). Germline V lookup: CDR1 SGHTA, CDR2 FQGNSA. The CDR3 is 12 amino acids. V lost 6 bases to trimming and J lost 4 bases, with 10 bases between them.

This chain connects TRBV2 to TRBJ1-1; TRBD1 might be the D (6 bases). The CDR3 has 13 residues. Germline lookup yields CDR1 SNHLY and CDR2 FYNNEI. The V end was cut by 3 bases, the J end by 3 bases, with 8 bases between. The CDR3 coding sequence is TGTGCCAGCAGTGAGGGGGGCCACACTGAAGCTTTCTTT. Translation: CASSEGGHTEAFF.

The rearrangement joins TRBV27 to TRBJ2-7; TRBD2 matches 8 bases. J gave up 3 bases and V 5 bases, and 9 bases lay outside the gene matches. Germline CDR1 MNHEY, CDR2 SMNVEV (reference sequence). This CDR3 has 15 residues. The chain's CDR3 is CASSPPRAGVYEQYF. The CDR3 region has the DNA TGTGCCAGCAGTCCGCCTAGAGCGGGGGTCTACGAGCAGTACTTC.

The chain is built from TRBV5-4 and TRBJ2-1; D is undetermined. Per germline, CDR1 SGHNT and CDR2 YYREEE (reference sequence). V shed 0 bases and J shed 0 bases, with 13 bases lying between them. The CDR3 is 17 residues long. The CDR3 loop is CASSLGGGSYSYNEQFF. CDR3 bases: TGTGCCAGCAGCTTGGGGGGTGGGTCGTACTCCTACAATGAGCAGTTCTTC. Complete variable domain (other parts from reference TRBV5-4 and TRBJ2-1): ETGVTQSPTHLIKTRGQQVTLRCSSQSGHNTVSWYQQALGQGPQFIFQYYREEENGRGNFPPRFSGLQFPNYSSELNVNALELDDSALYLCASSLGGGSYSYNEQFFGPGTRLTVL.

The V gene is TRBV29-1, the J gene TRBJ2-6; D gene unclear. There are 16 residues in the CDR3. Trimming removed 7 bases from V and 0 bases from J, with 16 bases in between. Germline V gives CDR1 SQVTM, CDR2 ANQGSEA. Here the CDR3 DNA reads TGCAGCGCTCAAACAGATATCTCCTCTGGGGCCAACGTCCTGACTTTC. It is translated as CSAQTDISSGANVLTF.

The chain carries TRBV4-3 and TRBJ1-1; unclear D gene. This CDR3 is built from 14 residues. Germline CDR1 is LGHNA and CDR2 is YSLEER. Trimming left V 1 base short and J 1 base short, with 7 bases between. CDR3 amino acids: CASSQGLGNTEAFF. In nucleotides, the CDR3 is TGCGCCAGCAGCCAAGGCTTGGGGAACACTGAAGCTTTCTTT.

Worth noting for this clone: The junction shows a germline mismatch at one end, possibly a read error. The chain combines TRBV7-2 with TRBJ2-1, with 9 positions matching TRBD2. Germline V CDR1 and CDR2: SGHTA, FQGNSA. CDR3 length equals 14 residues. The CDR3 spells CASSLAGSYNEQFF. Written as DNA, the CDR3 is TGTGCCAGCAGCCTAGCGGGGTCCTACAATGAGCAGTTCTTC.

V is TRBV5-5 and J is TRBJ1-1; 7 bases are a match to TRBD1. Germline assignment: CDR1 SGHKS and CDR2 YYEKEE (reference sequence). The CDR3 length is 13 residues. V gave up 3 bases and J gave up 7 bases; unmatched junction bases: 6. CDR3 residues: CASSYYQGGEAFF. In nucleotides, the CDR3 is TGTGCCAGCAGCTACTACCAGGGGGGTGAAGCTTTCTTT.

This clone was detected only once. The V call is TRBV11-3, the J call TRBJ2-3; D possibly corresponds to TRBD1 (6 bases). This CDR3 contains 15 residues. V lost 0 bases, J lost 0 bases, and 7 bases lay in between. Germline V CDR1 and CDR2: SGHNT, YENEEA. CDR3 DNA: TGTGCCAGCAGCTTAGATGGGACAAGCACAGATACGCAGTATTTT. Encoded protein: CASSLDGTSTDTQYF. Full variable domain (remainder filled in from reference TRBV11-3 and TRBJ2-3): EAGVVQSPRYKIIEKKQPVAFWCNPISGHNTLYWYLQNLGQGPELLIRYENEEAVDDSQLPKDRFSAERLKGVDSTLKIQPAELGDSAVYLCASSLDGTSTDTQYFGPGTRLTVL.

This chain uses TRBV19 with TRBJ2-3, with no clear D. The V end lost 4 bases, the J end lost 3 bases, and 17 bases lay between the germline ends. From germline, CDR1 is LNHDA and CDR2 SQIVND (reference sequence). This CDR3 region has 16 residues. The CDR3 nucleotides read TGTGCCAGTAGTACCTCCCGGAGACGGATTACAGATACGCAGTATTTT. Translating it yields CASSTSRRRITDTQYF.

The table lists this clone with a few counts. Other DNA sequences in this specimen translate into the identical CDR3. The chain couples TRBV2 to TRBJ2-5; 8 nucleotides line up with TRBD1. Germline V gene sequence: CDR1 SNHLY, CDR2 FYNNEI. With V trimmed by 7 bases and J by 5 bases, 3 bases remained unmatched. This CDR3 region has 12 residues. CDR3 sequence (DNA): TGTGCCAGCACAGGGACAGGCGAGACCCAGTACTTC. Translating it yields CASTGTGETQYF.

In this sample, this clone turned up a few times. V gene TRBV5-1 combines with J gene TRBJ2-5; D might be TRBD1 (5 bases). The DNA end is a closer match to TRBJ2-7, so the J assignment may be wrong. Germline CDR1 SGHRS, CDR2 YFSETQ. The CDR3 has 14 residues. In nucleotides, the CDR3 is TGCGCCAGTTGTCAGGGTCAACTTTCCTACGAGCAGTACTTC. Translated: CASCQGQLSYEQYF.

This chain uses TRBV10-3 with TRBJ2-2, with D possibly TRBD2 on 5 matching bases. The CDR3 extends over 18 amino acids. CDR1 and CDR2 (germline): ENHRY, SYGVKD. Between the trimmed V and J ends, which lost 2 bases and 6 bases, there was a span of 22 bases. This CDR3 is CAISEPTKLGPLSGELFF. The CDR3 DNA sequence: TGTGCCATCAGTGAGCCAACAAAACTAGGCCCCCTCTCCGGGGAGCTGTTTTTT.

The chain carries TRBV14 and TRBJ2-1, with D uncertain. Per the germline V gene, CDR1 is SGHDN and CDR2 is FVKESK. Trimming took 3 bases from V and 12 from J, leaving 12 bases between them. The CDR3 runs to 12 residues. CDR3 amino acids: CASSQTAWAQFF. The CDR3 DNA reads TGTGCCAGCAGCCAGACTGCGTGGGCGCAGTTCTTC.

This chain uses TRBV6-1 with TRBJ2-2; TRBD2 matches at 8 bases. With V trimmed by 5 bases and J by 5 bases, 7 bases remained unmatched. From germline, CDR1 is MNHNS and CDR2 SASEGT. The CDR3 is made up of 15 amino acids. CDR3: CASSRSGSLTGELFF. CDR3 nucleotide sequence: TGTGCCAGCAGTCGAAGCGGGAGCCTAACCGGGGAGCTGTTTTTT.

The rearrangement uses TRBV7-9 and TRBJ2-5; 14 bases align to TRBD2. The CDR3 is made up of 16 amino acids. Germline-derived CDR1 and CDR2 are SEHNR and FQNEAQ (reference sequence). V lost 3 bases to trimming and J lost 5 bases; unmatched junction nucleotides: 5. The DNA of the CDR3 is TGTGCCAGCAGCTTGCGGGGACTAGCGGGAGCCGAGACCCAGTACTTC. It specifies CASSLRGLAGAETQYF.